This note documents a single TCR beta chain sequence. Its antigen remains undetermined. Per-base qualities were not stored, and no clone one base away is much larger. This record belongs to a study of long-term antiretroviral therapy in people with HIV (dated by TCRdb to the early 2020s). As for the study more broadly: Collection of the earliest samples took place about a decade ahead of the 2015 WHO recommendation for immediate ART, at a time when ART was typically delayed until CD4 counts fell. A retrospective serial study tested whether changes in peripheral blood TRB repertoire composition and diversity were associated with ART initiation and durable HIV suppression. A total of fewer than 200 cryopreserved PBMC samples were contributed to the cohort by 30 adults with confirmed HIV infection, with samples collected serially over a mean of approximately six years (range 1-12). About 35% of the 30 participants with HIV were female. Test extractions of a monoclonal T-cell line alongside approximately 34 polyclonal samples showed no cross-contamination during QIAcube processing.

Sequencing of the TRB variable region was done with the immunoSEQ hsTCRB v3.0 assay at survey level resolution. TRB sequencing targeted a depth of 40,000-50,000 T-cell genomes per sample. TRB libraries were pooled and sequenced on an Illumina MiSeq using a v3 150-cycle kit. Concerning the study's data processing: Repertoire analysis was run in R within a reproducible Nextflow workflow that covered QC, data transformation and analysis. Custom analyses were implemented in LymphoSeq2, an R package for AIRR-Seq data exploration. Several samples yielding fewer than 5000 total TRB sequences were excluded, leaving roughly 200 analyzed HIV repertoires. Among the approximately 180 retained HIV repertoires, some 60 were collected before ART initiation and some 130 were collected after ART initiation. Each repertoire was downsampled to 5000 TRB nucleotide sequences, and summary statistics were averaged across 100 downsampling iterations. TRB sequences were retained for analysis only if CDR3 regions of at least seven amino acids were present. Diversity was measured with a Shannon entropy-derived clonality score and the Gini coefficient. In the repertoire networks, any two of the top 5000 CDR3 amino acid sequences were connected whenever the two sequences differed by an edit distance of one. Antigen specificity groups and MHC restriction were predicted for TRB CDR3 amino acid sequences with GLIPH2. CDR3 amino acid sequences were matched against VDJdb and McPAS-TCR to flag known CMV, EBV, HIV or tissue antigen associations. Pre-ART, post-ART and control groups were compared with Wilcoxon signed-rank tests and Holm-Bonferroni correction. TCRdb took over this immuneACCESS table, retaining in-frame rearrangements with V and J assigned. Such tables are incomplete; in checked studies, under half of the missing clones stem from an unresolved V gene, and the remainder is unexplained. V and J calls and clone size come straight from that table; D and trimming were deduced from the DNA. The sample includes 15,000 to 20,000 clones, with around 76% observed a single time. Jointly, the top ten make up 6.5% to 7.5% of the sample.

Points the paper makes about the study in general: CDR3 length ranges in HIV repertoires were narrower than in controls, and network structure suggested an antigen-experienced repertoire with only a slight naive shift after ART. Inferences about post-ART repertoire changes were limited because no data were available on ART adherence, viral resistance or therapy changes. A significant increase in TRB diversity was found to be associated with ART initiation, although TRB diversity was observed to remain significantly below that of transplant donor controls even after long-term ART. The samples span the years 2004 to 2017, and the ART regimens used at that time may not be as effective as current regimens. Expanded TRB clones identified before ART initiation dominated the repertoire at all time points, although this dominance fluctuated and declined in many PLHIV after ART. Since PBMC availability was limited, sequencing covered only the TCR beta chain, with no alpha chain pairing. Unsorted PBMC were profiled instead of sorted CD4+ and CD8+ T cells because pre-ART samples had limited cell numbers.

The CDR3, cysteine through phenylalanine, is 14 amino acids long. The entry retains the CDR3 DNA only, 42 bases that are in frame from base 1. The germline V and J ends show losses of 4 bases and 6 bases respectively, and no gene match explains 10 bases of the junction. From the germline V gene (reference sequence), CDR1 is SGHKS and CDR2 is YYEKEE. Participants were included only if at least one PBMC sample before ART initiation and at least two post-ART samples were available. Treatment was received in the United States of America by all participants with HIV. Cryopreserved samples of about 0.9-11 million PBMC were thawed and washed before DNA extraction. At the time of the earliest PBMC sample, participants with HIV were aged between 23 and 54 years. Each participant contributed PBMC samples from 1-4 timepoints before ART initiation and 2-8 timepoints after ART initiation, with a median of 7 samples. Serial HIV viral load, CD4+ T-cell count, ART history and demographic data were obtained for every participant. Genomic DNA was extracted from unsorted PBMC with a Qiagen kit on a QIAcube, with processing performed in batches of 12 samples.

Recombination connected TRBV5-5 to TRBJ2-7; 7 central bases correspond to TRBD1. This clonotype was sampled from a man between 50 and 59 years old with HIV. The starting material was unsorted PBMCs, obtained 2.2 years after starting antiretroviral therapy. The DNA reads as follows: TGTGCCAGCAGCCCCTCCAATACAGGGGCCGAGCAGTACTTC. This gives the protein CASSPSNTGAEQYF.